The 25 T cell receptor beta chains in this list originate from one sample, sequenced in a study of blood T cell repertoires in COVID-19. Using immunoSEQ multiplex PCR, the repertoire was profiled, and TCRdb retains in-frame clones only, with some absent. The sample has approximately 110,000 clones, 85% to 90% seen once. The sequenced sample was peripheral blood. These receptors were obtained from a woman in her fifties or sixties with active or convalescent COVID-19.

The CDR3 spells CASGQTGTGGNSPLHF. For the CDR3, the DNA is TGTGCCAGCGGACAAACCGGGACAGGGGGTAATTCACCCCTCCACTTT. The V call is TRBV3-1 (or the pseudogene TRBV3-2), the J call TRBJ1-6; 11 bases match TRBD1. V shed 8 bases, J shed 6 bases, and the junction held 9 bases outside the gene matches. The CDR3 totals 16 residues. The V gene's germline CDR1 is LGHDT and CDR2 YNNKEL (reference sequence).

The chain recombines TRBV11-1 with TRBJ1-4, with a weak D call TRBD1 (6 bases). This CDR3 comprises 13 residues. V shed 5 bases and J shed 9 bases, with 13 bases lying between them. The germline V gene has CDR1 SGHAT and CDR2 FQDESV (reference sequence). CDR3 DNA: TGTGCCAGCAGCCAGGACAGCGTCCAAAAACTGTTTTTT. Residues: CASSQDSVQKLFF.

V and J are TRBV7-3 and TRBJ2-2, with D unresolved. Per germline, CDR1 SGHTA and CDR2 FQGTGA. The CDR3 is made up of 14 amino acids. V shed 5 bases and J shed 6 bases, with 13 bases lying between them. CDR3 in DNA: TGTGCCAGCAGCCCTACTTCTGGGCCCGGGGAGCTGTTTTTT. Amino acid sequence: CASSPTSGPGELFF.

J is TRBJ2-7 and V is TRBV28; TRBD2 is a possible D gene (5 bases). CDR3 length: 15 residues. V gave up 7 bases and J gave up 7 bases, with 23 bases separating them. Germline assignment: CDR1 MDHEN and CDR2 SYDVKM. The CDR3 loop is CASTYPSGSPGEQYF. CDR3 sequence (DNA): TGTGCCAGCACCTACCCCTCGGGGTCCCCGGGGGAGCAGTACTTC.

This rearrangement joins TRBV28 to TRBJ2-5; 13 bases align to TRBD2. The CDR3 consists of 15 residues. Per germline, CDR1 MDHEN and CDR2 SYDVKM. The V segment lost 5 bases and the J segment 5 bases; nucleotides outside the gene matches: 5. The CDR3 coding sequence is TGTGCCAGCAGTCTTCGGACTAGCGGGGGTGAGACCCAGTACTTC. This translates into CASSLRTSGGETQYF. Looking up the rest from reference TRBV28 and TRBJ2-5 gives the full variable domain: DVKVTQSSRYLVKRTGEKVFLECVQDMDHENMFWYRQDPGLGLRLIYFSYDVKMKEKGDIPEGYSVSREKKERFSLILESASTNQTSMYLCASSLRTSGGETQYFGPGTRLLVL.

The gene calls are TRBV6-5 and TRBJ1-1, with 12 bases identical to TRBD1. CDR1 is MNHEY, CDR2 SVGAGI, per germline. This CDR3 is 16 amino acids long. The trim removed 2 bases at V and 2 bases at J, leaving 3 bases unmatched. DNA for the CDR3: TGTGCCAGCAGTTACGGGACAGGGGGCGGAAACACTGAAGCTTTCTTT. Residues: CASSYGTGGGNTEAFF.

The chain is built from TRBV18 and TRBJ2-1; TRBD1 matches at 7 bases. The germline V gene encodes CDR1 KGHSH and CDR2 LQKENI. CDR3 length: 16 amino acids. Unmatched junction bases numbered 9, after V lost 3 bases and J lost 4 bases. The CDR3 is CASSPSGTDIYNEQFF. CDR3 sequence (DNA): TGTGCCAGCTCACCTTCCGGGACAGATATATACAATGAGCAGTTCTTC.

This chain connects TRBV4-3 to TRBJ2-2, with D possibly being TRBD2 (6 bases). V was clipped by 1 base and J by 2 bases, with 11 bases between them. The CDR3 is 16 residues long. The germline gives CDR1 LGHNA, CDR2 YSLEER. The CDR3 bases are TGCGCCAGCAGCCAAGTGTTGGGAGGAAACACCGGGGAGCTGTTTTTT. Encoded protein: CASSQVLGGNTGELFF.

The chain carries TRBV6-5 and TRBJ2-1, with a weak D call TRBD2 (6 bases). Germline CDR1 MNHEY, CDR2 SVGAGI. The CDR3 is 15 residues long. The V gene lost 2 bases and the J gene lost 5 bases, with 13 bases spanning the gap. CDR3: CASSYTLGGDNEQFF. The CDR3 DNA follows: TGTGCCAGCAGTTACACGTTAGGAGGGGACAATGAGCAGTTCTTC.

The CDR3 DNA sequence: TGTGCAAGTCGCCCGACCAGGGGGACTGCCTCGCCCGGGGAGCTGTTTTTT. Its translation is CASRPTRGTASPGELFF. The chain is built from TRBV12-2 and TRBJ2-2; TRBD1 was called by the table and not checked on the DNA. TRBV12-2 is a pseudogene. CDR3 length equals 17 residues.

The V and J genes are TRBV18 and TRBJ2-1; 7 nucleotides agree with TRBD1. Germline-derived CDR1 and CDR2 are KGHSH and LQKENI. CDR3 length equals 14 residues. Trimming took 6 bases from V and 3 from J; bases not matched to a gene: 5. The CDR3 DNA is TGTGCCAGCTCCGAGGGACAGATCTACAATGAGCAGTTCTTC. It translates to CASSEGQIYNEQFF.

The chain uses TRBV24-1 and TRBJ2-2; TRBD2 aligns across 16 bases. There are 17 residues in the CDR3. J was trimmed by 6 bases and V by 4 bases; bases with no gene match: 4. Germline loops: CDR1 KGHDR, CDR2 SFDVKD. DNA of the CDR3: TGTGCCACCAGTGAGGGACTAGCGGGAGGGCCGTCCGGGGAGCTGTTTTTT. It codes for CATSEGLAGGPSGELFF.

This chain links TRBV2 with TRBJ2-2; 11 bases agree with TRBD2. After removal of 3 bases from V and 1 base from J, the junction contained 10 bases not matched to a gene. Germline CDR1 reads SNHLY; CDR2 reads FYNNEI. The CDR3 covers 19 residues. CDR3 protein: CASSDVSGRAIQNTGELFF. CDR3 in DNA: TGTGCCAGCAGTGACGTTAGCGGGAGGGCCATTCAGAACACCGGGGAGCTGTTTTTT.

J is TRBJ2-5 and V is TRBV19; a possible D gene is TRBD1 (6 bases). This CDR3 spans 15 amino acids. The ends were cut back, 5 bases at V and 2 bases at J, with 15 bases in the middle. From germline, CDR1 is LNHDA and CDR2 SQIVND (reference sequence). Here the CDR3 reads CASSDTGLSQETQYF. DNA of the CDR3: TGTGCCAGTAGTGACACAGGGTTGTCTCAAGAGACCCAGTACTTC.

This clone turned up a few times. The gene calls are TRBV5-1 and TRBJ2-7, with TRBD1 matching over 8 bases. V lost 3 bases to trimming and J lost 3 bases; unmatched junction nucleotides: 2. Germline values: CDR1 SGHRS, CDR2 YFSETQ. This CDR3 comprises 13 residues. This chain's CDR3 is CASSSDRGYEQYF. The CDR3 DNA reads as TGCGCCAGCAGCTCCGACAGGGGCTACGAGCAGTACTTC.

V usage is TRBV5-5 and J usage is TRBJ2-3; 8 bases are a match to TRBD1. Germline CDR1 SGHKS, CDR2 YYEKEE (reference sequence). Trimming cost V 0 bases and J 4 bases; bases outside gene matches: 4. This CDR3 has 15 residues. This CDR3 is CASSLGQGFADTQYF. CDR3 bases: TGTGCCAGCAGCTTGGGACAGGGGTTCGCAGATACGCAGTATTTT.

V usage is TRBV29-1 and J usage is TRBJ2-7, with D uncertain. With 7 bases removed from V and 3 bases from J, the gap between germline ends came to 16 bases. The CDR3 extends over 13 amino acids. From germline, CDR1 is SQVTM and CDR2 ANQGSEA. CDR3 amino acids: CSARSDRNYEQYF. The DNA of the CDR3 is TGCAGCGCTCGGAGTGATCGTAACTACGAGCAGTACTTC.

The chain is built from TRBV3-1 (or the pseudogene TRBV3-2) and TRBJ1-6; TRBD1 aligns across 7 bases. The CDR3 covers 14 residues. CDR1 is LGHDT and CDR2 is YNNKEL in the germline V gene (reference sequence). The ends lost 3 bases at V and 7 bases at J; junction bases unmatched: 3. The CDR3: CASSQGTENSPLHF. In DNA, the CDR3 is TGTGCCAGCAGCCAGGGGACAGAAAATTCACCCCTCCACTTT.

V and J are TRBV3-1 (or the pseudogene TRBV3-2) and TRBJ1-2, with a weak D call TRBD1 (6 bases). In germline, CDR1 is LGHDT, CDR2 YNNKEL (reference sequence). The CDR3 is 15 residues long. V was shortened by 0 bases and J by 4 bases, with 12 bases between the two germline ends. The CDR3 bases are TGTGCCAGCAGCCAAGACGCAGGGGCCAGCTATGGCTACACCTTC. It translates to CASSQDAGASYGYTF.

The rearrangement links TRBV28 to TRBJ1-5, with 7 bases matching TRBD1. Trimming cost V 3 bases and J 4 bases; bases outside gene matches: 6. Germline V gene lookup returns CDR1 MDHEN and CDR2 SYDVKM. The CDR3 covers 15 residues. CDR3 residues: CASSLLDRENQPQHF. The DNA for the CDR3 is TGTGCCAGCAGTTTGCTAGACAGGGAAAATCAGCCCCAGCATTTT. Complete variable domain (other parts from reference TRBV28 and TRBJ1-5): DVKVTQSSRYLVKRTGEKVFLECVQDMDHENMFWYRQDPGLGLRLIYFSYDVKMKEKGDIPEGYSVSREKKERFSLILESASTNQTSMYLCASSLLDRENQPQHFGDGTRLSIL.

With regard to this clone: The same CDR3 arises from other DNA sequences in this sample as well. The genes are TRBV5-6 and TRBJ2-5; no clear D gene. This CDR3 comprises 11 residues. With 2 bases removed from V and 4 bases from J, the gap between germline ends came to 3 bases. Germline V gives CDR1 SGHDT, CDR2 YYEEEE. CDR3 nucleotide sequence: TGTGCCAGCAGCTTTAGAGAGACCCAGTACTTC. It encodes CASSFRETQYF.

This chain links TRBV7-8 with TRBJ1-1; 7 bases are shared with TRBD1. The J segment lost 1 base and the V segment lost 5 bases, leaving 4 bases of the junction unmatched. Looked up from germline, CDR1 is SGHVS and CDR2 is FQNEAQ. This CDR3 comprises 14 residues. CDR3 protein: CASSQDRKNTEAFF. The CDR3 DNA reads as TGTGCCAGCAGCCAGGACAGGAAGAACACTGAAGCTTTCTTT.

The chain uses TRBV2 and TRBJ1-1, with TRBD1 as a possible D gene (5 bases). Germline CDR1 reads SNHLY; CDR2 reads FYNNEI. This CDR3 is built from 13 residues. Trimming left V 4 bases short and J 4 bases short, with 10 bases between. CDR3 sequence (DNA): TGTGCCAGCAGTGCAGGGTTTGGCACTGAAGCTTTCTTT. This sequence encodes CASSAGFGTEAFF.

The chain joins TRBV28 to TRBJ1-2; D may be TRBD1 (5 bases). The CDR3 totals 15 residues. The V gene's germline CDR1 is MDHEN and CDR2 SYDVKM. With 3 bases removed from V and 4 bases from J, the gap between germline ends came to 15 bases. The DNA for the CDR3 is TGTGCCAGCAGTTTCGGGGGGAGGAGCCTCTATGGCTACACCTTC. Translated: CASSFGGRSLYGYTF.

This chain links TRBV9 with TRBJ2-3; 7 bases line up with TRBD2. This CDR3 has 17 amino acids. The V and J ends lost 3 bases and 2 bases, in that order; junction bases with no gene match: 12. Germline loops: CDR1 SGDLS, CDR2 YYNGEE. CDR3 in DNA: TGTGCCAGCAGCGATCAATATCGGGGACTACACACAGATACGCAGTATTTT. Encoded protein: CASSDQYRGLHTDTQYF. Variable domain in full (rest from reference TRBV9 and TRBJ2-3): DSGVTQTPKHLITATGQRVTLRCSPRSGDLSVYWYQQSLDQGLQFLIQYYNGEERAKGNILERFSAQQFPDLHSELNLSSLELGDSALYFCASSDQYRGLHTDTQYFGPGTRLTVL.